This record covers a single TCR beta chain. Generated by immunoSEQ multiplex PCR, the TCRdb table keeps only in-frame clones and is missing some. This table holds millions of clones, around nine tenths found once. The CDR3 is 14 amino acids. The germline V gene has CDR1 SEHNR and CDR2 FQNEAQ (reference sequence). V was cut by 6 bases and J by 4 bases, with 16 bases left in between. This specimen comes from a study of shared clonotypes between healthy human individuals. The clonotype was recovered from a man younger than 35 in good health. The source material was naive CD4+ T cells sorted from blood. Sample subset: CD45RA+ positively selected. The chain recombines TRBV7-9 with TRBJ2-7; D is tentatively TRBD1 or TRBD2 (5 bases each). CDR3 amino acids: CASSSLGATYEQYF. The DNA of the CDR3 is TGTGCCAGCAGTTCTCTCGGGGCAACTTACGAGCAGTACTTC.